Listed here are 9 T cell receptor delta chains from one sample, sequenced in a study of γδ T cells in repeated Plasmodium falciparum infection. Gammadelta T cells were flow-sorted from PBMC into Vgamma9/Vdelta2+ and Vdelta2-negative populations for bulk analysis. TCRdb re-called the multiplex PCR reads using CATT. The data show 93,000 or so delta-chain clones, approximately 0.96% seen once. Sequencing used gamma-delta T cells from blood. The receptor source for this set is a pool of human donors (malaria-infected and uninfected, not separated).

This clone occurred many times. The J gene is TRDJ1, the V gene TRDV1, with D perhaps being TRDD2 or TRDD3 (5 bases each). The V gene's germline CDR1 is TSWWSYY and CDR2 QGS. V lost 3 bases and J 9 bases, leaving 29 bases between the germline ends. This CDR3 is 18 amino acids long. CDR3 nucleotide sequence: TGTGCTCTTGGGGAGAACCTACGATGGATAGGCACTGTCGGGGAACTCATCTTT. Its translation is CALGENLRWIGTVGELIF.

As to this clone: TCRdb has a much larger clone's protein, which differs at residue 15 from the translation of this DNA, likely because of a read error; what is shown is the protein translated from the DNA. The J segment is TRDJ1; no V gene was assigned; the table's D call, TRDD3, was not checked against the DNA. This CDR3 contains 16 residues. DNA of the CDR3: TGTGCTCTTGGGGAAGTACCCGCCTATACCACCGATAAACTCACCTTT. Amino acids: CALGEVPAYTTDKLTF.

With respect to this clone: The protein that TCRdb holds for this DNA derives from a much larger clone and differs from the translated DNA at residue 3, which likely indicates a read error; the protein shown here is translated from the DNA. This chain uses TRDV2 with TRDJ2; 8 nucleotides agree with TRDD3. TCRdb lists no J gene, so it was determined here by aligning the DNA to germline. This CDR3 has 16 amino acids. The germline V gene has CDR1 GEAIGNYY and CDR2 EKD. The CDR3 DNA reads as TGTGCCTATGACACCGTTTTGCCTGGGGGACTAGCACAACTCTTCTTT. It is translated as CAYDTVLPGGLAQLFF.

Within the sample, this clone is medium-sized. This CDR3 reads CALGERALLGDTVSSWDTRQMFF. The CDR3 nucleotides read TGTGCTCTTGGGGAAAGAGCACTACTGGGGGATACAGTATCCTCCTGGGACACCCGACAGATGTTTTTC. The chain combines TRDV1 with TRDJ3; 12 positions match TRDD3. With 2 bases clipped from V and 0 bases from J, the junction kept 14 bases outside the gene matches. This CDR3 is 23 amino acids long. In germline, CDR1 is TSWWSYY, CDR2 QGS.

This clone occurred many times. TCRdb shows a much larger clone's protein in place of this DNA's translation, and the two differ at residue 3, likely through a read error; the protein shown is translated from the DNA. This rearrangement joins TRDV2 to TRDJ1; 11 nucleotides match TRDD3. TCRdb does not report a J gene; here it was assigned by matching the DNA to germline references. This CDR3 has 14 amino acids. Germline lookup yields CDR1 GEAIGNYY and CDR2 EKD. The CDR3 nucleotides are TGTGCCCGTGACACAATGGGGGATACGCATAAACTCATCTTT. Translation gives CARDTMGDTHKLIF.

Remarks on this clone: A far larger clone lies a single base away; this is likely a read error. Other DNA sequences in this specimen translate into the identical CDR3. The rearrangement links TRDV1 to TRDJ1, with a weak D call TRDD3 (5 bases). No J segment appears in TCRdb, so it was assigned here by matching the sequence to germline. Looked up from germline, CDR1 is TSWWSYY and CDR2 is QGS. The CDR3 runs to 15 residues. The CDR3 loop is CALGERRGSTDKLIF. In DNA form, the CDR3 reads TGCGCTCTTGGGGAACGGAGGGGTTCGACCGATAAACTCATCTTT.

Worth noting for this clone: The protein recorded in TCRdb matches a much larger clone and deviates from this DNA's translation at residue 7, suggesting a read error; the protein here is obtained by translating the DNA. The chain combines TRDV1 with TRDJ1, with D unresolved. The CDR3 consists of 13 residues. Germline loops: CDR1 TSWWSYY, CDR2 QGS. Trimming shortened V by 0 bases and J by 10 bases, and 12 bases separated the two germline ends. CDR3 sequence: CALGELRTPRLIF. The CDR3 nucleotides are TGTGCTCTTGGGGAACTACGGACCCCCCGACTCATCTTT.

About this clone: TCRdb lists the protein of a much larger clone for this DNA, which differs at residue 18, so this is likely a read error; the protein given here is translated from the DNA itself. This chain connects TRDV1 to TRDJ1; 9 nucleotides line up with TRDD3. The CDR3 has 22 residues. Looked up from germline, CDR1 is TSWWSYY and CDR2 is QGS. CDR3 sequence: CALGSQSYDRGYVRENTYKLIF. The CDR3 nucleotides read TGTGCTCTTGGGTCGCAATCCTACGACCGGGGATACGTCCGGGAGAACACCTATAAACTCATCTTT.

With respect to this clone: With a far larger clone one base away, a read error is the likely cause. Other nucleotide sequences from this sample produce the same CDR3. This chain uses TRDV1 with TRDJ1, with TRDD3 matching over 9 bases. CDR3 size: 20 residues. Unmatched junction bases numbered 15, after V lost 1 base and J lost 0 bases. From germline, CDR1 is TSWWSYY and CDR2 QGS. The CDR3 protein is CALGERLAALGDKYTDKLIF. The CDR3 nucleotides read TGTGCTCTTGGGGAACGGTTGGCTGCACTGGGGGACAAATACACCGATAAACTCATCTTT.